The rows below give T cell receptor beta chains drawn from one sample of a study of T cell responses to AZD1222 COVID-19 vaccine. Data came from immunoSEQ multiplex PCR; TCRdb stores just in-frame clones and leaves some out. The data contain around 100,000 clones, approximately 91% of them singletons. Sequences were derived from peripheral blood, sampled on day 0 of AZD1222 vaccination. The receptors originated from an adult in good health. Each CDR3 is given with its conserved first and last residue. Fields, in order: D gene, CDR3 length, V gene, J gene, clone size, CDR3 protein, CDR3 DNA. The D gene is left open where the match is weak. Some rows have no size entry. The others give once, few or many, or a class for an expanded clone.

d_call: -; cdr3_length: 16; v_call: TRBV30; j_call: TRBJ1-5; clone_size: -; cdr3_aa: CAWSAIQGRGNQPQHF; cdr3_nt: TGTGCCTGGAGTGCGATACAGGGACGGGGCAATCAGCCCCAGCATTTT
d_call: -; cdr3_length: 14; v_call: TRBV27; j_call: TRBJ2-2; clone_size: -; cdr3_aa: CASSRQGGSGELFF; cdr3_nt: TGTGCCAGCAGTCGACAGGGAGGATCCGGGGAGCTGTTTTTT
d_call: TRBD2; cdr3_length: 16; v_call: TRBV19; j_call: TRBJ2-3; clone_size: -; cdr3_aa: CASSTPLAGRRDTQYF; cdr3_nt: TGTGCCAGTAGTACCCCACTAGCGGGGCGACGGGATACGCAGTATTTT
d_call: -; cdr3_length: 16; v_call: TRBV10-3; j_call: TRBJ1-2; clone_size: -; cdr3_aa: CAIRGAEAGTNYGYTF; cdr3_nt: TGTGCCATCAGGGGAGCCGAAGCCGGGACTAACTATGGCTACACCTTC
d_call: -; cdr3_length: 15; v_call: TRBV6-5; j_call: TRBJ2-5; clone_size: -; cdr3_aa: CASSYSNPAGETQYF; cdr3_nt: TGTGCCAGCAGTTACTCGAACCCGGCGGGAGAGACCCAGTACTTC
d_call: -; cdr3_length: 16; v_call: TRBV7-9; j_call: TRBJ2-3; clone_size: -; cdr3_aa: CASSNPPDSPTDTQYF; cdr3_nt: TGTGCCAGCAGCAACCCTCCGGACAGCCCCACAGATACGCAGTATTTT
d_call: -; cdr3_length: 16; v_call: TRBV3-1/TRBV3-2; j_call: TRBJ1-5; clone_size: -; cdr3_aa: CASSQGTSDSNQPQHF; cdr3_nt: TGTGCCAGCAGCCAAGGGACATCCGACAGCAATCAGCCCCAGCATTTT
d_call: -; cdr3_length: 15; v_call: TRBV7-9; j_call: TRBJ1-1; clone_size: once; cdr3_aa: CASSSVDSWNTEAFF; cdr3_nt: TGTGCCAGCAGCTCTGTGGACAGTTGGAACACTGAAGCTTTCTTT
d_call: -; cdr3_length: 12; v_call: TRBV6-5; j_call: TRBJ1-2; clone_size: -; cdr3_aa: CASNQLGYGYTF; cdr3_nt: TGTGCCAGCAACCAGCTAGGCTATGGCTACACCTTC
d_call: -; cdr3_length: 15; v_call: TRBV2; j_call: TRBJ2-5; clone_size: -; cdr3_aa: CASSDRGGPGETQYF; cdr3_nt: TGTGCCAGCAGTGATAGAGGGGGGCCCGGGGAGACCCAGTACTTC
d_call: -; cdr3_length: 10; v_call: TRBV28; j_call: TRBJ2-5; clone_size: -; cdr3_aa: CASRAETQYF; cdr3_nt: TGTGCCAGCCGGGCGGAGACCCAGTACTTC
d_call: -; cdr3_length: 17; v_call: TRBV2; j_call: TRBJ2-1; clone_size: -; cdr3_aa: CASSEATVKPLNNEQFF; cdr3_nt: TGTGCCAGCAGTGAAGCCACGGTCAAGCCCCTAAACAATGAGCAGTTCTTC
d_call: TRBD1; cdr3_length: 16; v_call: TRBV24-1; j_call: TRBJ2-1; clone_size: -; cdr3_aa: CATSALGQGAYNEQFF; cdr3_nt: TGTGCCACCAGTGCTTTGGGACAGGGGGCCTACAATGAGCAGTTCTTC
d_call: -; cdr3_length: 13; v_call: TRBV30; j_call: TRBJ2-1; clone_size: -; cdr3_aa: CAWSVGEADEQFF; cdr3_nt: TGTGCCTGGAGTGTTGGTGAGGCGGATGAGCAGTTCTTC
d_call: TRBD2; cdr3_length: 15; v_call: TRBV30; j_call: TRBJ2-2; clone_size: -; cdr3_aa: CAWSFLAGPTGELFF; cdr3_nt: TGTGCCTGGAGCTTCCTAGCGGGACCCACCGGGGAGCTGTTTTTT
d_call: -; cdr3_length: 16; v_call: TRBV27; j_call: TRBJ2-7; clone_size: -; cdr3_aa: CASSTRLLGPSYEQYF; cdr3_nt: TGTGCCAGCTCCACTCGCCTACTAGGGCCTTCCTACGAGCAGTACTTC
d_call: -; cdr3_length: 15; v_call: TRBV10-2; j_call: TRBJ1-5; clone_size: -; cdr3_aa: CASSDSLYSNQPQHF; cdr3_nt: TGCGCCAGCAGTGATTCGCTATATAGCAATCAGCCCCAGCATTTT
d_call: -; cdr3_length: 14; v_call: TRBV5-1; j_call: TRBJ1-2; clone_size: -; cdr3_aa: CASSRGEPAYGYTF; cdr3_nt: TGCGCCAGCAGCCGCGGAGAGCCCGCCTATGGCTACACCTTC
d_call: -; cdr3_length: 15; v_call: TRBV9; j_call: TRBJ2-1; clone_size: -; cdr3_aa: CASSVTESSYNEQFF; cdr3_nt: TGTGCCAGCAGCGTAACAGAAAGCTCCTACAATGAGCAGTTCTTC
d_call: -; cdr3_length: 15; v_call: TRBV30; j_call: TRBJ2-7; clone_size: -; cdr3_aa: CAWSVVRTFSYEQYF; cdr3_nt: TGTGCCTGGAGTGTAGTCCGGACTTTTTCCTACGAGCAGTACTTC
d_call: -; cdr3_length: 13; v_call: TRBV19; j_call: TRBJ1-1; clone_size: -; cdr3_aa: CASSITTNTEAFF; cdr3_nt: TGTGCCAGTAGTATCACAACTAACACTGAAGCTTTCTTT
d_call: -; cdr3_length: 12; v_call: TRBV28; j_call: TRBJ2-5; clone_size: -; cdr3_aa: CASTQVRETQYF; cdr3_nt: TGTGCCAGCACGCAGGTGCGGGAGACCCAGTACTTC
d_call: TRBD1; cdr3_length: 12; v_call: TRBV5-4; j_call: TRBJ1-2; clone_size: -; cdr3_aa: CASSRDSYGYTF; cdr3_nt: TGTGCCAGCAGCCGGGACAGCTATGGCTACACCTTC
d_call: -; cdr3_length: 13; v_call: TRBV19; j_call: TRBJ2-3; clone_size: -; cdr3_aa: CASSSGSTDTQYF; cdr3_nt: TGTGCCAGTAGTAGCGGGAGCACAGATACGCAGTATTTT
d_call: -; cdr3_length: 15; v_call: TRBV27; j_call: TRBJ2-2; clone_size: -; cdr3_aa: CASSLSRADTGELFF; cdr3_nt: TGTGCCAGCAGTTTATCCCGGGCGGACACCGGGGAGCTGTTTTTT
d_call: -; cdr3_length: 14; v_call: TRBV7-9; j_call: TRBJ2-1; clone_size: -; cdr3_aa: CASSLTGIYNEQFF; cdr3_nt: TGTGCCAGCAGCTTGACAGGCATCTACAATGAGCAGTTCTTC
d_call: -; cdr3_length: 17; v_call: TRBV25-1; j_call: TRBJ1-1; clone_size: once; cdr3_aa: CASSDFVEGKGNTEAFF; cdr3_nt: TGTGCCAGCAGTGACTTCGTTGAGGGGAAGGGGAACACTGAAGCTTTCTTT
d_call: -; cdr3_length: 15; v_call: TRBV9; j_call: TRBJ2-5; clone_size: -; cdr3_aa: CASSVVGATGQTQYF; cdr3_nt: TGTGCCAGCAGCGTAGTGGGGGCAACAGGTCAGACCCAGTACTTC
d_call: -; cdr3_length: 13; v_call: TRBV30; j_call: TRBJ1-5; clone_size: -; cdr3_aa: CAWSSQYHQPQHF; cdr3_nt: TGTGCCTGGAGTAGTCAGTACCATCAGCCCCAGCATTTT
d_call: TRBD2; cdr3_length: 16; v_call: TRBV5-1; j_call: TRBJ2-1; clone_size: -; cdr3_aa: CASSQEASGAYNEQFF; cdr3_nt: TGCGCCAGCAGCCAGGAAGCTAGCGGAGCCTACAATGAGCAGTTCTTC
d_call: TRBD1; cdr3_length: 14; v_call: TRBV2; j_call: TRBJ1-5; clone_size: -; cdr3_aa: CASQGGNSNQPQHF; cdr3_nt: TGTGCCAGCCAGGGGGGAAATAGCAATCAGCCCCAGCATTTT
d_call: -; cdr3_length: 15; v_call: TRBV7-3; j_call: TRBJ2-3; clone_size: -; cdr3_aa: CASSLHLKGTDTQYF; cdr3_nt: TGTGCCAGCAGCTTGCACTTAAAGGGCACAGATACGCAGTATTTT
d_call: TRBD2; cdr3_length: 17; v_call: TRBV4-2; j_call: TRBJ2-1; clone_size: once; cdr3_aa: CASSQKRTSVNYNEQFF; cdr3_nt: TGTGCCAGCAGCCAAAAACGGACTAGCGTAAACTACAATGAGCAGTTCTTC
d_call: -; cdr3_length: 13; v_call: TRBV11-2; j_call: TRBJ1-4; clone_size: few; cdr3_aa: CASTPGNWEKLFF; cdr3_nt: TGTGCCAGCACCCCGGGGAATTGGGAAAAACTGTTTTTT
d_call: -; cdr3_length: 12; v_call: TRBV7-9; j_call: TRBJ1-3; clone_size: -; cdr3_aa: CASSEHGNTIYF; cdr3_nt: TGTGCCAGCAGCGAACACGGAAACACCATATATTTT
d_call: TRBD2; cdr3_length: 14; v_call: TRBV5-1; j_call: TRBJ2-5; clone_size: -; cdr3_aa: CASSRAGEEETQYF; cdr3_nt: TGCGCCAGCAGTCGAGCGGGAGAGGAAGAGACCCAGTACTTC
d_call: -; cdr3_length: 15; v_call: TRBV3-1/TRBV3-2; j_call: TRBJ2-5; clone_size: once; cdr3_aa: CASSLEGGGVETQYF; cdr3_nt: TGTGCCAGCAGCCTAGAGGGAGGGGGCGTCGAGACCCAGTACTTC
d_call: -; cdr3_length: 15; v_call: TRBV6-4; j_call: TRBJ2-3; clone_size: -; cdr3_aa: CASSDSIGTTDTQYF; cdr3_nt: TGTGCCAGCAGTGACTCGATAGGAACCACAGATACGCAGTATTTT
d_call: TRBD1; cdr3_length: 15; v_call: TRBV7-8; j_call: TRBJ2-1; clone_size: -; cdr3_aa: CASNDRDSVGNEQFF; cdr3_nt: TGTGCCAGCAACGACCGGGACAGCGTGGGCAATGAGCAGTTCTTC
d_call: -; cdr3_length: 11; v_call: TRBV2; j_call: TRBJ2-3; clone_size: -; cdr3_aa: CASRNTDTQYF; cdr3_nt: TGTGCCAGCAGAAACACAGATACGCAGTATTTT
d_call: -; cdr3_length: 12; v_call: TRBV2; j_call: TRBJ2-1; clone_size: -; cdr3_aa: CASTEQGAEQFF; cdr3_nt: TGTGCCAGCACCGAACAGGGAGCTGAGCAGTTCTTC
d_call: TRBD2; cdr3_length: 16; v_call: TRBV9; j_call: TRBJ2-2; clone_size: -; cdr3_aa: CASSTRLAGVLGELFF; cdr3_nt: TGTGCCAGCAGCACCCGACTAGCGGGAGTCCTCGGGGAGCTGTTTTTT
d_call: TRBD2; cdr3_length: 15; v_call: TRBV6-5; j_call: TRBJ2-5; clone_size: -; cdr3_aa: CASPRLAGGRETQYF; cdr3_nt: TGTGCCAGCCCCCGACTAGCGGGAGGAAGAGAGACCCAGTACTTC
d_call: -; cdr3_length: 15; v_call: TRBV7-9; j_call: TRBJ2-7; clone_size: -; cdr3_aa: CASSLTGTPSYEQYF; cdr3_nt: TGTGCCAGCAGCTTAACGGGGACTCCTTCCTACGAGCAGTACTTC
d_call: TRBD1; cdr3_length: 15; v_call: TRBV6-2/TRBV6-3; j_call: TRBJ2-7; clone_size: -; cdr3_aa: CASSYPGTGRYEQYF; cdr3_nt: TGTGCCAGCAGTTACCCCGGGACAGGACGGTACGAGCAGTACTTC
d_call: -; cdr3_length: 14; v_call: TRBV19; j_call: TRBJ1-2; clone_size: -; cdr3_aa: CASRPLQGEHGYTF; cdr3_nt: TGTGCCAGCCGGCCTCTTCAGGGTGAACATGGCTACACCTTC
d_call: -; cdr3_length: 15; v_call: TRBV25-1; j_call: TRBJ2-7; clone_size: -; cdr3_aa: CASSDSVRSSYEQYF; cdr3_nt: TGTGCCAGCAGTGATAGCGTCAGGAGCTCCTACGAGCAGTACTTC
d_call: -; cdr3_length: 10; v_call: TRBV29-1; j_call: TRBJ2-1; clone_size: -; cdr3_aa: CSGGGDEQFF; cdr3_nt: TGCAGCGGGGGGGGCGATGAGCAGTTCTTC